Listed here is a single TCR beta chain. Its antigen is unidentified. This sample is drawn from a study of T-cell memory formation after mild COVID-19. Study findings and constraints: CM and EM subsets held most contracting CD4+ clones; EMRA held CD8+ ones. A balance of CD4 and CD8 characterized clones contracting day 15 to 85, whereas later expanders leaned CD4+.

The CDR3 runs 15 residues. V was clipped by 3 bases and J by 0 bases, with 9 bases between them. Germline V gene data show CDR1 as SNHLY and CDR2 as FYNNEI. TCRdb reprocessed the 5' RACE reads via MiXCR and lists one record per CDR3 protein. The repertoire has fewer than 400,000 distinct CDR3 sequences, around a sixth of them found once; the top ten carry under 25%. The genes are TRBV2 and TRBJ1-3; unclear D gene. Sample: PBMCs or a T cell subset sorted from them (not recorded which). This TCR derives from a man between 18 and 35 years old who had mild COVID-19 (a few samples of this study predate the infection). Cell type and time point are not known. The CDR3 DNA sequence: TGTGCCAGCAGTGAGTCATACTACTCTGGAAACACCATATATTTT. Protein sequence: CASSESYYSGNTIYF. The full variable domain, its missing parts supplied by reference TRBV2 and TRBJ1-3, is EPEVTQTPSHQVTQMGQEVILRCVPISNHLYFYWYRQILGQKVEFLVSFYNNEISEKSEIFDDQFSVERPDGSNFTLKIRSTKLEDSAMYFCASSESYYSGNTIYFGEGSWLTVV.